This is a list of T cell receptor beta chains from one sample in a study of cytomegalovirus exposure and HLA in healthy donors. The repertoire was sequenced with immunoSEQ multiplex PCR; TCRdb's copy has only in-frame clones and lacks some. The sample lists some 140,000 clones; around 83% were seen once. Sequencing was performed on PBMCs. These TCRs come from a woman aged 30 to 39 in good health and CMV-seropositive. Both conserved end residues are part of each CDR3. Fields, in order: J gene, V gene, D gene, clone size, CDR3 DNA, CDR3 protein. The D gene is left open where the match is weak. Expanded clones are given a class, and other clones once, few, many or no size at all.

j_call: TRBJ2-2
v_call: TRBV30
d_call: .
clone_size: .
cdr3_nt: TGTGCCTGGAGGGTCAACCGGGGAACCGGGGAGCTGTTTTTT
cdr3_aa: CAWRVNRGTGELFF

j_call: TRBJ1-5
v_call: TRBV5-1
d_call: .
clone_size: once
cdr3_nt: TGCGCCAGCAGCTCGGGGGATAGCAATCAGCCCCAGCATTTT
cdr3_aa: CASSSGDSNQPQHF

j_call: TRBJ2-3
v_call: TRBV5-1
d_call: TRBD2
clone_size: few
cdr3_nt: TGCGCCAGCAGCTTGACGAAAGGGCTAGCGGGGAGCCGCTCCACAGATACGCAGTATTTT
cdr3_aa: CASSLTKGLAGSRSTDTQYF

j_call: TRBJ1-1
v_call: TRBV7-9
d_call: TRBD1
clone_size: .
cdr3_nt: TGTGCCAGCAGCTTAGGGGGGACAGGTGAAGCTTTCTTT
cdr3_aa: CASSLGGTGEAFF

j_call: TRBJ2-5
v_call: TRBV30
d_call: .
clone_size: .
cdr3_nt: TGTGCCCGGAGTGTAAAGGCGGCAGAGACCCAGTACTTC
cdr3_aa: CARSVKAAETQYF

j_call: TRBJ2-3
v_call: TRBV5-1
d_call: .
clone_size: .
cdr3_nt: TGCGCCAGCAGCTTGAGCGCCAGCCTCACAGATACGCAGTATTTT
cdr3_aa: CASSLSASLTDTQYF

j_call: TRBJ2-5
v_call: TRBV29-1
d_call: TRBD1
clone_size: .
cdr3_nt: TGCAGCGCCCGCGGGACAGGGCAAGAGACCCAGTACTTC
cdr3_aa: CSARGTGQETQYF

j_call: TRBJ1-4
v_call: TRBV7-9
d_call: TRBD1
clone_size: .
cdr3_nt: TGTGCCAGCAGCGCCTTCACAGGGGCCGAAAAACTGTTTTTT
cdr3_aa: CASSAFTGAEKLFF

j_call: TRBJ1-1
v_call: TRBV30
d_call: .
clone_size: once
cdr3_nt: TGTGCCTGGAGTGGACAAGTCAACACTGAAGCTTTCTTT
cdr3_aa: CAWSGQVNTEAFF

j_call: TRBJ1-1
v_call: TRBV4-1
d_call: .
clone_size: .
cdr3_nt: TGCGCCAGCAGCCTCCAGGCCGAGAACACTGAAGCTTTCTTT
cdr3_aa: CASSLQAENTEAFF

j_call: TRBJ1-4
v_call: TRBV28
d_call: .
clone_size: few
cdr3_nt: TGTGCCAGCGGCTACCTACAGGGAATTGGGCCGTATGAAAAACTGTTTTTT
cdr3_aa: CASGYLQGIGPYEKLFF

j_call: TRBJ1-5
v_call: TRBV7-2
d_call: .
clone_size: .
cdr3_nt: TGTGCCAGCAGCTTAGGCTCCAGGGAGGGCAATCAGCCCCAGCATTTT
cdr3_aa: CASSLGSREGNQPQHF

j_call: TRBJ2-7
v_call: TRBV4-2
d_call: TRBD2
clone_size: .
cdr3_nt: TGTGCCAGCAGCCAAGAGGTGGGAGGGTACGAGCAGTACTTC
cdr3_aa: CASSQEVGGYEQYF

j_call: TRBJ2-7
v_call: TRBV20-1
d_call: .
clone_size: .
cdr3_nt: TGCAGTGCTCTTATCTACGAGCAGTACTTC
cdr3_aa: CSALIYEQYF

j_call: TRBJ2-5
v_call: TRBV14
d_call: TRBD2
clone_size: .
cdr3_nt: TGTGCCAGCGAGAGACTAGCGGGAGTAAATGGTATGGAGACCCAGTACTTC
cdr3_aa: CASERLAGVNGMETQYF

j_call: TRBJ2-7
v_call: TRBV7-3
d_call: .
clone_size: .
cdr3_nt: TGTGCCAGCAGCTTAAAGGGTGGGGGGACCTACGAGCAGTACTTC
cdr3_aa: CASSLKGGGTYEQYF

j_call: TRBJ2-5
v_call: TRBV7-9
d_call: .
clone_size: .
cdr3_nt: TGTGCCAGCAGCTTGGAGGGGGCGCCTACCCAAGAGACCCAGTACTTC
cdr3_aa: CASSLEGAPTQETQYF

j_call: TRBJ1-5
v_call: TRBV9
d_call: .
clone_size: .
cdr3_nt: TGTGCCAGCAGCGTCGGACAGCTTAGCAATCAGCCCCAGCATTTT
cdr3_aa: CASSVGQLSNQPQHF

j_call: TRBJ2-7
v_call: TRBV5-6
d_call: .
clone_size: .
cdr3_nt: TGTGCCAGCAGCTTGGCCGACGGGAGCGAGCAGTACTTC
cdr3_aa: CASSLADGSEQYF

j_call: TRBJ2-3
v_call: TRBV27
d_call: TRBD1
clone_size: .
cdr3_nt: TGTGCCAGCAGTCGGGACAGGGACACAGATACGCAGTATTTT
cdr3_aa: CASSRDRDTDTQYF

j_call: TRBJ2-7
v_call: TRBV5-1
d_call: TRBD1
clone_size: .
cdr3_nt: TGCGCCAGCAGCTTGGACGGGACAGGGGGCTACGAGCAGTACTTC
cdr3_aa: CASSLDGTGGYEQYF

j_call: TRBJ2-2
v_call: TRBV6-5
d_call: .
clone_size: .
cdr3_nt: TGTGCCAGCTCTGTTCAGGAAACCGGGGAGCTGTTTTTT
cdr3_aa: CASSVQETGELFF

j_call: TRBJ1-5
v_call: TRBV5-8
d_call: .
clone_size: .
cdr3_nt: TGTGCCAGCAGCTTGGACAGACCTAGCAATCAGCCCCAGCATTTT
cdr3_aa: CASSLDRPSNQPQHF

j_call: TRBJ2-7
v_call: TRBV6-1
d_call: .
clone_size: .
cdr3_nt: TGTGCCAGCCTTAACCCCCCCTACGAGCAGTACTTC
cdr3_aa: CASLNPPYEQYF

j_call: TRBJ2-7
v_call: TRBV5-1
d_call: TRBD1
clone_size: .
cdr3_nt: TGCGCCAGCAGCTCCTACGGGACAGGGAACTACGAGCAGTACTTC
cdr3_aa: CASSSYGTGNYEQYF